This T cell receptor beta chain was captured in a study of post-analysis software for immune sequencing data. This clonotype was observed a handful of times. The antigen is not known. Study-wide results and limits: Relative to controls, patients had 4 or 5 TRBV segments at higher frequency, with TRBV5-6, TRBV5-1 and TRBV20-1 among these. Strong co-clustering by F measure was seen for same-batch samples.

Looked up from germline, CDR1 is LGHDT and CDR2 is YNNKEL (reference sequence). V was shortened by 4 bases and J by 4 bases, with 12 bases between the two germline ends. The CDR3 runs to 14 residues. Sequencing libraries made from TCR beta cDNA carried unique molecular identifiers. TCRdb analysed the PCR reads with MiXCR anew, one entry per CDR3 protein. The sample lists fewer than 850,000 distinct CDR3 sequences; 25% to 30% were seen once. Input material: blood. The V and J genes are TRBV3-1 and TRBJ2-3; D may be TRBD2 (5 bases). This receptor was identified in a girl aged 5-17 years with multiple sclerosis. CDR3 protein: CASSPRRYSDTQYF. CDR3 nucleotides: TGTGCCAGCAGCCCAAGGAGGTATTCAGATACGCAGTATTTT.